This T cell receptor beta chain stems from a study of blood T cell repertoires in COVID-19. Study-level background: The United States, Italy and Spain were the sources of the acute and convalescent COVID-19 samples. From T cells, B-cell-depleted T cells, or PBMCs came the material, which was cDNA or gDNA.

The CDR3 runs 15 residues. The germline V and J ends were trimmed by 0 bases and 6 bases, with 11 bases remaining between them. Germline lookup yields CDR1 MGHDK and CDR2 SYGVNS. Original processing notes: Counts of nucleated cells, estimated from reference gene primer amplification, were obtained. Only in-frame clones appear in the TCRdb table, and some are missing; sequencing was by immunoSEQ multiplex PCR. D and trimming come from the DNA, and the V and J calls and clone size come from that table. The profile covers 150,000 to 200,000 clones, with over 80% appearing a single time and roughly 1.6% taken by the ten largest.

This receptor was obtained from a woman in her fifties or sixties with acute or convalescent COVID-19. Sequenced input: peripheral blood. The rearrangement joins TRBV25-1 to TRBJ1-4; unclear D gene. CDR3 in amino acids: CASSEYGGGYEKLFF. The CDR3 DNA reads as TGTGCCAGCAGTGAATATGGAGGCGGTTATGAAAAACTGTTTTTT.